Presented here are 20 T cell receptor beta chains from one specimen sequenced in a study of blood T cell repertoires in COVID-19. Here immunoSEQ multiplex PCR was the method, and the copy in TCRdb shows in-frame clones only, minus some. The sample contains about 300,000 clones, 80% to 90% of which appear only once. Sequencing was done on a sample of peripheral blood. These receptors came from a woman between 50 and 59 years old with acute or convalescent COVID-19.

This chain uses TRBV3-1 (or the pseudogene TRBV3-2) with TRBJ2-3; D call uncertain. From germline, CDR1 is LGHDT and CDR2 YNNKEL (reference sequence). The V end lost 6 bases, the J end lost 6 bases, and 16 bases lay between the germline ends. The CDR3 spans 14 residues. CDR3 DNA sequence: TGTGCCAGCAGTCCTTCGCGGTTTTCGGATACGCAGTATTTT. Translating it yields CASSPSRFSDTQYF.

As for this clone: Other DNA sequences from this sample encode an identical CDR3 as well. The genes are TRBV5-4 and TRBJ1-5; 7 bases are shared with TRBD1. V lost 0 bases to trimming and J lost 0 bases; unmatched junction nucleotides: 3. Per the germline V gene, CDR1 is SGHNT and CDR2 is YYREEE (reference sequence). The length of the CDR3 is 16 residues. CDR3 coding DNA: TGTGCCAGCAGCTTGGGAGGGACAGATAGCAATCAGCCCCAGCATTTT. Protein: CASSLGGTDSNQPQHF.

This clone was counted a few times. The chain joins TRBV4-1 to TRBJ2-2, with a weak D call TRBD1 (5 bases). Germline values: CDR1 MGHRA, CDR2 YSYEKL. CDR3 length: 14 residues. The V and J ends lost 0 bases and 8 bases respectively, with 10 bases between them. CDR3 sequence reads: CASSQDTGPGELFF. DNA for the CDR3: TGCGCCAGCAGCCAAGACACAGGCCCAGGGGAGCTGTTTTTT.

The rearrangement joins TRBV5-4 to TRBJ1-1; TRBD1 might be the D (6 bases). Germline V gene data show CDR1 as SGHNT and CDR2 as YYREEE (reference sequence). This CDR3 spans 18 amino acids. V lost 3 bases, J lost 2 bases, and 23 bases lay in between. CDR3 sequence reads: CASSSPGGAGVVNTEAFF. CDR3 nucleotides: TGTGCCAGCAGCTCTCCGGGGGGGGCTGGCGTGGTAAACACTGAAGCTTTCTTT.

V is TRBV21-1 and J is TRBJ2-6; the table assigns TRBD1, which was not confirmed against the DNA. TRBV21-1 is listed as a pseudogene. The CDR3 has 16 amino acids. The CDR3 sequence: CASSTKTSSGANVLTF. CDR3 nucleotide sequence: TGTGCCAGCAGCACCAAAACAAGCTCTGGGGCCAACGTCCTGACTTTC.

The chain combines TRBV10-2 with TRBJ1-5; no clear D. The CDR3 is 14 residues long. Trimming shortened V by 2 bases and J by 4 bases, and 9 bases separated the two germline ends. Germline loops: CDR1 WSHSY, CDR2 SAAADI. CDR3 sequence reads: CASSEAVPNQPQHF. The CDR3, as DNA: TGCGCCAGCAGTGAGGCGGTACCTAATCAGCCCCAGCATTTT.

The rearrangement links TRBV7-2 to TRBJ1-1, with D unresolved. The CDR3 loop spans 14 amino acids. Trimming left V 6 bases short and J 2 bases short, with 13 bases between. The V gene's germline CDR1 is SGHTA and CDR2 FQGNSA. The CDR3 DNA reads TGTGCCAGCAGTTTTGACCGACTCAACACTGAAGCTTTCTTT. Its protein is CASSFDRLNTEAFF.

J is TRBJ1-4 and V is TRBV2; TRBD1 is a possible D gene (5 bases). CDR3 length equals 16 residues. V lost 8 bases and J lost 0, with 16 bases in between. Looked up from germline, CDR1 is SNHLY and CDR2 is FYNNEI. The DNA for the CDR3 is TGTGCCAGCGGAGGGAGGCAGGGCCCAACTAATGAAAAACTGTTTTTT. It encodes CASGGRQGPTNEKLFF.

The chain joins TRBV2 to TRBJ2-7, with D unresolved. Germline V CDR1 and CDR2: SNHLY, FYNNEI. Trimming removed 7 bases at V and 5 bases at J, with 9 bases between. CDR3 length: 11 amino acids. CDR3 loop: CASKTADEQYF. The CDR3 DNA follows: TGTGCCAGCAAGACTGCAGACGAGCAGTACTTC.

The gene calls are TRBV2 and TRBJ1-1; TRBD1 aligns across 9 bases. This CDR3 has 13 amino acids. The germline V gene has CDR1 SNHLY and CDR2 FYNNEI. V lost 4 bases to trimming and J lost 3 bases; unmatched junction nucleotides: 0. DNA for the CDR3: TGTGCCAGCAGTGGGGACAGGGACACTGAAGCTTTCTTT. This sequence encodes CASSGDRDTEAFF.

As concerns this clone: Distinct nucleotide sequences in the sample also encode this CDR3. The chain recombines TRBV6-5 with TRBJ1-1, with D unclear. The CDR3 spans 13 residues. In germline, CDR1 is MNHEY, CDR2 SVGAGI. With 1 base removed from V and 3 bases from J, the gap between germline ends came to 6 bases. The CDR3 reads CASSYYRDTEAFF. DNA of the CDR3: TGTGCCAGCAGTTACTACCGAGACACTGAAGCTTTCTTT.

The J gene is TRBJ2-7, the V gene TRBV7-2, with D perhaps TRBD2 (5 bases). V was shortened by 2 bases and J by 6 bases, with 11 bases between the two germline ends. Germline lookup yields CDR1 SGHTA and CDR2 FQGNSA. There are 13 residues in the CDR3. The chain's CDR3 is CASSLFLASEQYV. CDR3 sequence (DNA): TGTGCCAGCAGCTTATTCCTAGCATCCGAGCAGTACGTC.

This clone was recorded only once. V is TRBV2 and J is TRBJ2-5, with D unclear. CDR1 SNHLY and CDR2 FYNNEI come from the germline V gene. The V and J ends lost 6 bases and 2 bases respectively, with 4 bases between them. This CDR3 spans 11 amino acids. CDR3 loop: CASRYQETQYF. CDR3 coding DNA: TGTGCCAGCAGGTATCAAGAGACCCAGTACTTC.

The chain links TRBV7-2 to TRBJ1-4; D call uncertain. V shed 5 bases and J shed 3 bases, with 7 bases lying between them. The CDR3 length is 13 residues. Germline CDR1 SGHTA, CDR2 FQGNSA. CDR3: CASSPVANEKLFF. The CDR3 nucleotides read TGTGCCAGCAGCCCCGTAGCTAATGAAAAACTGTTTTTT. Using reference TRBV7-2 and TRBJ1-4 for the parts outside the CDR3, the full variable domain is GAGVSQSPSNKVTEKGKDVELRCDPISGHTALYWYRQSLGQGLEFLIYFQGNSAPDKSGLPSDRFSAERTGGSVSTLTIQRTQQEDSAVYLCASSPVANEKLFFGSGTQLSVL.

The J gene is TRBJ2-7, the V gene TRBV7-8, with D maybe TRBD1 (5 bases). The CDR3 consists of 15 residues. Germline CDR1 SGHVS, CDR2 FQNEAQ. V was trimmed by 5 bases and J by 2 bases, leaving 16 bases between them. The CDR3 DNA is TGTGCCAGCAGCCTAGGGGTGAAGAGGCCCTACGAGCAGTACGTC. Protein: CASSLGVKRPYEQYV.

The gene calls are TRBV7-9 and TRBJ2-7; 9 positions agree with TRBD1. Germline assignment: CDR1 SEHNR and CDR2 FQNEAQ (reference sequence). CDR3 length: 14 residues. After removal of 3 bases from V and 5 bases from J, the junction contained 5 bases not matched to a gene. The CDR3 DNA follows: TGTGCCAGCAGCTTCCGGGACAGGGAGAACGAGCAGTACTTC. Protein sequence: CASSFRDRENEQYF.

V is TRBV3-1 (or the pseudogene TRBV3-2) and J is TRBJ2-3; no definite D call. Trimming removed 0 bases at V and 0 bases at J, with 16 bases between. The CDR3 is 18 amino acids. Germline-derived CDR1 and CDR2 are LGHDT and YNNKEL (reference sequence). The CDR3 is CASSQESWCYLSTDTQYF. CDR3 sequence (DNA): TGTGCCAGCAGCCAAGAATCGTGGTGCTACCTAAGCACAGATACGCAGTATTTT.

This chain uses TRBV7-2 with TRBJ1-5; D uncertain. CDR3 length: 12 residues. Trimming removed 3 bases at V and 6 bases at J, with 6 bases between. The germline gives CDR1 SGHTA, CDR2 FQGNSA. The CDR3: CASSFFSQPQHF. The CDR3, as DNA: TGTGCCAGCAGCTTTTTTAGTCAGCCCCAGCATTTT.

The sample holds one count of this clone. V is TRBV5-1 and J is TRBJ1-2, with 9 bases lining up with TRBD1. CDR1 is SGHRS and CDR2 is YFSETQ in the germline V gene. This CDR3 spans 15 amino acids. Germline trimming cut 2 bases from V and 5 bases from J; bases unmatched to any gene: 7. This chain's CDR3 is CASSLLTGGSYGYTF. The CDR3 bases are TGCGCCAGCAGCTTACTGACAGGGGGTTCGTATGGCTACACCTTC.

In this sample, this clone turned up once. The rearrangement uses TRBV30 and TRBJ1-2; D is ambiguous. The CDR3 spans 14 residues. V lost 2 bases and J 8 bases, leaving 18 bases between the germline ends. The germline V gene has CDR1 GTSNPN and CDR2 SVGIG (reference sequence). The CDR3: CAWSILTAGYGYTF. DNA for the CDR3: TGTGCCTGGAGTATCCTGACGGCGGGATACGGCTACACCTTC.